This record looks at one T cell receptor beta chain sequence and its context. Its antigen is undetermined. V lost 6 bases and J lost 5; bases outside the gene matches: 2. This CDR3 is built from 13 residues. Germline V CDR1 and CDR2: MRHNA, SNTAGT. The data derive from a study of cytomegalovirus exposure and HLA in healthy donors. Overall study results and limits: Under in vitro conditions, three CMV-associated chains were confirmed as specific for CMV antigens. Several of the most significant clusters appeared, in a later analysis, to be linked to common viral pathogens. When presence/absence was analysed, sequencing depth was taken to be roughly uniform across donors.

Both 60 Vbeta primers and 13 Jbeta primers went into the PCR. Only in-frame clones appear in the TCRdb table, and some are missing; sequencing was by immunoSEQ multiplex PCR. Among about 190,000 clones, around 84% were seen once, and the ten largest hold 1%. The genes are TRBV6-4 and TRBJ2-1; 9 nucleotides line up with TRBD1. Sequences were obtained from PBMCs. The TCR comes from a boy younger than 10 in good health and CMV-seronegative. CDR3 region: CASRRTGDNEQFF. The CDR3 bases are TGTGCCAGCAGGCGGACAGGGGACAATGAGCAGTTCTTC.